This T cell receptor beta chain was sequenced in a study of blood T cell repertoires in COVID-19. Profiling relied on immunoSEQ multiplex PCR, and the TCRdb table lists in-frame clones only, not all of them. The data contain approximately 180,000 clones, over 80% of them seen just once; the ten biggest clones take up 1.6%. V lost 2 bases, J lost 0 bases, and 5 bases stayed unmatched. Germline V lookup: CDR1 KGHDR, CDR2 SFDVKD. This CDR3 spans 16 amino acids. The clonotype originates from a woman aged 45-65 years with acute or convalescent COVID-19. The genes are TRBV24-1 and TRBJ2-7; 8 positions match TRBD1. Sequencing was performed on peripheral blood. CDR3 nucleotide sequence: TGTGCCACCAGTGATTGGGGGACAGGTGGCTCCTACGAGCAGTACTTC. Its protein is CATSDWGTGGSYEQYF.